This TCR beta chain comes out of a study of T cell repertoires in cytomegalovirus infection. TCRdb re-called the reads with MiXCR, one entry per CDR3 protein. The table shows 250,000 to 300,000 distinct CDR3 sequences, with about an eighth occurring only once. Germline lookup yields CDR1 SGHDT and CDR2 YYEEEE. V dropped 1 base and J dropped 4 bases, with 9 bases sitting between them. The CDR3 is 14 amino acids. The chain recombines TRBV5-6 with TRBJ2-1, with D uncertain. Source material: PBMCs. This clonotype originated in a human donor in good health (CMV status not recorded). Some clones in this sample may be carry-over from other donors' samples. The CDR3 loop reads CASSLPKAYNEQFF. The CDR3 DNA is TGTGCCAGCAGCTTGCCAAAGGCGTACAATGAGCAGTTCTTC.